This T cell receptor (beta chain) is drawn from a study of OX40 agonist ivuxolimab in advanced cancers. The ends were cut back, 4 bases at V and 4 bases at J, with 14 bases in the middle. The CDR3 sequence is 15 residues long. Per germline, CDR1 MNHEY and CDR2 SVGAGI. Data came from immunoSEQ multiplex PCR; TCRdb stores just in-frame clones and leaves some out. The top ten hold 0.3% to 0.35% of the sample, which has some 70,000 clones, around 90% seen once. The clonotype was recovered from an adult with an advanced solid tumor such as melanoma, head and neck, liver or kidney cancer. The sample was CD4+ or CD8+ T cells sorted from blood, taken in a trial of the OX40 agonist ivuxolimab. The chain employs TRBV6-5 and TRBJ1-3; perhaps TRBD1 as D (5 bases). The CDR3 DNA is TGTGCCAGCAGTTCGGGACGACTGGGGGGAAACACCATATATTTT. Its translation is CASSSGRLGGNTIYF.